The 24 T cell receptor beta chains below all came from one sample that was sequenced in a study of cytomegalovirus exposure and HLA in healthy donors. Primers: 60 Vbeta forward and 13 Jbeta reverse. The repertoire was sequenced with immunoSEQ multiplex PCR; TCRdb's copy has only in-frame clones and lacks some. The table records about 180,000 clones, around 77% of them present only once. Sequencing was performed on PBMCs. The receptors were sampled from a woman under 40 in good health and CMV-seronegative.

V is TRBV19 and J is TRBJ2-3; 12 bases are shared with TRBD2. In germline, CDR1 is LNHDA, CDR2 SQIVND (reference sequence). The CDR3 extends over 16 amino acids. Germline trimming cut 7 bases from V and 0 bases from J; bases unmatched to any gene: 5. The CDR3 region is CASTRTSGASTDTQYF. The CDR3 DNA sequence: TGTGCCAGTACCCGGACTAGCGGGGCTAGCACAGATACGCAGTATTTT.

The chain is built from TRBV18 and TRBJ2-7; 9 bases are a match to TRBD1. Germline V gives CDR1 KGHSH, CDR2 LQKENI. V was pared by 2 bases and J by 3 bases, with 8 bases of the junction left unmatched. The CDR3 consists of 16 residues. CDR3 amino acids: CASSPTAGTGFYEQYF. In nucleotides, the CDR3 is TGTGCCAGCTCACCAACGGCCGGGACAGGGTTCTACGAGCAGTACTTC.

This CDR3 reads CASSLMGDRDSEAFF. DNA of the CDR3: TGTGCCAGCAGCTTAATGGGGGACAGGGACTCGGAAGCTTTCTTT. V usage is TRBV7-3 and J usage is TRBJ1-1; 9 bases agree with TRBD1. With V trimmed by 1 base and J by 8 bases, 8 bases remained unmatched. Germline V gene data show CDR1 as SGHTA and CDR2 as FQGTGA. This CDR3 spans 15 amino acids. Full variable domain (outside the CDR3, taken from reference TRBV7-3 and TRBJ1-1): GAGVSQTPSNKVTEKGKYVELRCDPISGHTALYWYRQSLGQGPEFLIYFQGTGAADDSGLPNDRFFAVRPEGSVSTLKIQRTERGDSAVYLCASSLMGDRDSEAFFGQGTRLTVV.

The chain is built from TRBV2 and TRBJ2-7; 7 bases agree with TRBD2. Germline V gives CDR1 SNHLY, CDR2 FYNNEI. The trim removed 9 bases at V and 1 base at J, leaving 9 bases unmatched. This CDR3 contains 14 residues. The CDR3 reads CASTRQRGSYEQYF. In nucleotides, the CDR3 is TGTGCCAGTACCAGACAGCGGGGTTCCTACGAGCAGTACTTC.

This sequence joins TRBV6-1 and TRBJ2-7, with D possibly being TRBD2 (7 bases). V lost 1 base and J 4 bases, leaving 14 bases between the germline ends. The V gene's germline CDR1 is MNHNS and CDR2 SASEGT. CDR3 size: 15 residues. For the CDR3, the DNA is TGTGCCAGCAGTGAAGGGTCGGGGGGCAAGTACGAGCAGTACTTC. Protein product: CASSEGSGGKYEQYF.

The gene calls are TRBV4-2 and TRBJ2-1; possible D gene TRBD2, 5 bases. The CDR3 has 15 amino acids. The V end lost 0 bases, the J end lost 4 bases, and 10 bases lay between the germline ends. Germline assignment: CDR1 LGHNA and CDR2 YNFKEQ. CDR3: CASSQDLRGYNEQFF. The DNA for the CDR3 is TGTGCCAGCAGCCAAGATCTGAGAGGGTACAATGAGCAGTTCTTC.

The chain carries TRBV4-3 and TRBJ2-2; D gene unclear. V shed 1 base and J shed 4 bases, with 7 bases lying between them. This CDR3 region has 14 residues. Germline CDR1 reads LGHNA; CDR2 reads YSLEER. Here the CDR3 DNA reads TGCGCCAGCAGCCAAGCGGGTCTCACCGGGGAGCTGTTTTTT. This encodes CASSQAGLTGELFF.

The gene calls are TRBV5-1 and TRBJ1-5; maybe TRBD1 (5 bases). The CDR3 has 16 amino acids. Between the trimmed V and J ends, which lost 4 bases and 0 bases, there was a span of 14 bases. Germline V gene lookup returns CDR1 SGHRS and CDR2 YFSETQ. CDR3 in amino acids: CASSRGPVNSNQPQHF. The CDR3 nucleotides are TGCGCCAGCAGCAGGGGTCCGGTGAATAGCAATCAGCCCCAGCATTTT.

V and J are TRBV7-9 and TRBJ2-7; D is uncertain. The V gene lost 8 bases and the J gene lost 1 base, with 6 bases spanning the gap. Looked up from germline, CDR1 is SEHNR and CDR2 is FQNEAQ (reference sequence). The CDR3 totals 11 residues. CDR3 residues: CASDSSYEQYF. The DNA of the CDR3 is TGTGCCAGCGACTCGTCCTACGAGCAGTACTTC.

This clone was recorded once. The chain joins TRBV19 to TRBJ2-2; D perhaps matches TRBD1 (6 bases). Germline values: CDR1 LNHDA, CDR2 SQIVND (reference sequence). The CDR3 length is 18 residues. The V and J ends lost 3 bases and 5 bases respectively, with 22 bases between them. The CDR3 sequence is CASSIPDPVGAETGELFF. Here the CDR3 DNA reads TGTGCCAGTAGTATCCCAGATCCAGTGGGGGCGGAAACCGGGGAGCTGTTTTTT.

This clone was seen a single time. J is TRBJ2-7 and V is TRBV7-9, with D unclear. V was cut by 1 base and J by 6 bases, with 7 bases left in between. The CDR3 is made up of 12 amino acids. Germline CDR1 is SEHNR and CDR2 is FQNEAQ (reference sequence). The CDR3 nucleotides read TGTGCCAGCAGCTTAGTATTCCCCGAGCAGTACTTC. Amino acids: CASSLVFPEQYF.

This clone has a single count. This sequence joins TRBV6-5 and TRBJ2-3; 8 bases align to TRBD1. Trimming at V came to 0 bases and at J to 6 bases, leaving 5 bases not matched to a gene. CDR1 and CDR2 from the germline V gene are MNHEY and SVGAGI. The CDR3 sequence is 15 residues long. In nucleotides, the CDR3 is TGTGCCAGCAGTTACTCGGCAGGGGGCGGGGATACGCAGTATTTT. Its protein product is CASSYSAGGGDTQYF.

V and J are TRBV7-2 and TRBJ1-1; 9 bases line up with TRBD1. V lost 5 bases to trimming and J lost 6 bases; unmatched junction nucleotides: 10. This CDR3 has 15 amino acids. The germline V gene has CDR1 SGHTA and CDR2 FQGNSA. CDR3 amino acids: CASSRRDRVFPEAFF. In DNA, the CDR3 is TGTGCCAGCAGCCGGCGGGACAGGGTGTTCCCTGAAGCTTTCTTT.

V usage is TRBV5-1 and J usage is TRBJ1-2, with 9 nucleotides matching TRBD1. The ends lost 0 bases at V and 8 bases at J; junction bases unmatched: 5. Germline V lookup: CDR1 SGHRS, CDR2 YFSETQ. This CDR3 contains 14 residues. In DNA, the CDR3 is TGCGCCAGCAGCTTGGAGGGACAGGGTTCCGGCTACACCTTC. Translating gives CASSLEGQGSGYTF.

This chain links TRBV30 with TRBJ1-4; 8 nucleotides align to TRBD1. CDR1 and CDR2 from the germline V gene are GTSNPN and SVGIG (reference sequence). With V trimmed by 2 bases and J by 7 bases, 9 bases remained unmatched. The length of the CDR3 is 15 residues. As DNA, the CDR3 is TGTGCCTGGAGTCCAGGGACAGGTAGAGTTGAAAAACTGTTTTTT. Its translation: CAWSPGTGRVEKLFF.

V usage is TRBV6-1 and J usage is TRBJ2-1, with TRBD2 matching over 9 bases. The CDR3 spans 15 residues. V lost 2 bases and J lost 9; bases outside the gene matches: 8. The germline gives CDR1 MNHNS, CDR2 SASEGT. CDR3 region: CASSELAGFTGEQFF. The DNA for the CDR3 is TGTGCCAGCAGTGAACTAGCGGGGTTTACGGGTGAGCAGTTCTTC.

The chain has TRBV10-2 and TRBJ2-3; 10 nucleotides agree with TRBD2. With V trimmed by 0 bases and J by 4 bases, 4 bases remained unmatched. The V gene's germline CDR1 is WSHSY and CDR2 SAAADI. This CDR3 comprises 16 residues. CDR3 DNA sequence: TGCGCCAGCAGTGAGTCGAGGCTAGCGGGGGCAGATACGCAGTATTTT. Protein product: CASSESRLAGADTQYF.

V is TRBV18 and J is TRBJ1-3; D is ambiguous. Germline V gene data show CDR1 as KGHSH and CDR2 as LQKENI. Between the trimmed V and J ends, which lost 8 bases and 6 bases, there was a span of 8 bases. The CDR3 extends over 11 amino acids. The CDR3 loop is CASPVENTIYF. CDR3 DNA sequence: TGTGCCAGCCCCGTAGAAAACACCATATATTTT.

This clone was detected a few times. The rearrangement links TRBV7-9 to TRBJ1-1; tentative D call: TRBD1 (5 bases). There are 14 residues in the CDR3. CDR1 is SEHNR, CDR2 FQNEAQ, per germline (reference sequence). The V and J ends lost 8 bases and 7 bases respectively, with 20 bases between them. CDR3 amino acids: CASHASTRTIEAFF. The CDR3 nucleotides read TGTGCCAGCCATGCCTCGACCCGGACAATTGAAGCTTTCTTT.

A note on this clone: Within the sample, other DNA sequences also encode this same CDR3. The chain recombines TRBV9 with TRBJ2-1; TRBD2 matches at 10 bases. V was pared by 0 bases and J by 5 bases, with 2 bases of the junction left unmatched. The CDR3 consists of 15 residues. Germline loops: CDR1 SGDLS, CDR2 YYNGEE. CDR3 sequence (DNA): TGTGCCAGCAGCGTAGGGACTAGCGGAAACAATGAGCAGTTCTTC. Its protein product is CASSVGTSGNNEQFF.

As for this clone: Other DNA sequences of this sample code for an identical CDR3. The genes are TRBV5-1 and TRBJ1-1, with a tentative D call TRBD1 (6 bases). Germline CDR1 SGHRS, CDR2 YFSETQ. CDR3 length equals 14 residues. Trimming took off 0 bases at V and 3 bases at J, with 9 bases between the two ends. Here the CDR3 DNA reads TGCGCCAGCAGCTTGGAGGGGGTCTACACTGAAGCTTTCTTT. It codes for CASSLEGVYTEAFF.

The DNA for the CDR3 is TGTGCCAGCAGCTTAGCCCCCCTGGGACAGGGTGGCTCACCCCTCCACTTT. Translated: CASSLAPLGQGGSPLHF. This chain uses TRBV7-6 with TRBJ1-6; 9 positions agree with TRBD1. This CDR3 region has 17 residues. V was clipped by 0 bases and J by 10 bases; unmatched bases: 10. CDR1 and CDR2 (germline): SGHVS, FNYEAQ.

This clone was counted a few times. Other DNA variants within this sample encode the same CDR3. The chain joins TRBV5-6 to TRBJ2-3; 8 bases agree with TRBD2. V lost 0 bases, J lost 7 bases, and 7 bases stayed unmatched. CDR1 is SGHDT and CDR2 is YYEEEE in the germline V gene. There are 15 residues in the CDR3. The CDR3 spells CASSLAPSGRNTQYF. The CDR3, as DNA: TGTGCCAGCAGCTTGGCCCCTAGCGGGCGTAATACGCAGTATTTT.

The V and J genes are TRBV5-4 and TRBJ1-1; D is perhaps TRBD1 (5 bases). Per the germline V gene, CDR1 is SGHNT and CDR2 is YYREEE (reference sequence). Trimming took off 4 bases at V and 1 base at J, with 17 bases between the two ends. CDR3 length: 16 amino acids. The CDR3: CASSPVSGNWNTEAFF. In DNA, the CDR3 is TGTGCCAGCAGCCCGGTTTCAGGGAATTGGAACACTGAAGCTTTCTTT.